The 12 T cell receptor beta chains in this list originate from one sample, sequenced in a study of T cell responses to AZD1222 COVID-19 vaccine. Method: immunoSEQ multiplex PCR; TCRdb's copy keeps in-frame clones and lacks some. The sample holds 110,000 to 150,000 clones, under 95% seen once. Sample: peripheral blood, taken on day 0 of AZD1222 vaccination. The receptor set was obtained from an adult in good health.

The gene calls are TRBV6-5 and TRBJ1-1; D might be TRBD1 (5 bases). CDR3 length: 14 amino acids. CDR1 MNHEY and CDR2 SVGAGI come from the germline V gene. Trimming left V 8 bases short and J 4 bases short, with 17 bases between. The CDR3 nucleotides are TGTGCCAGCCGAGGAGGGGAAAGGATCACTGAAGCTTTCTTT. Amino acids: CASRGGERITEAFF.

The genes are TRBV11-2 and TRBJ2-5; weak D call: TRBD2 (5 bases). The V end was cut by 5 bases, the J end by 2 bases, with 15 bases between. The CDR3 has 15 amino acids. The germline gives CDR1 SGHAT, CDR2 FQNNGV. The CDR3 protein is CASSKHSGIQETQYF. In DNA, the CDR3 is TGTGCCAGCAGCAAACATTCCGGGATACAAGAGACCCAGTACTTC. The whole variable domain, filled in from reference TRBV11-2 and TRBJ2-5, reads EAGVAQSPRYKIIEKRQSVAFWCNPISGHATLYWYQQILGQGPKLLIQFQNNGVVDDSQLPKDRFSAERLKGVDSTLKIQPAKLEDSAVYLCASSKHSGIQETQYFGPGTRLLVL.

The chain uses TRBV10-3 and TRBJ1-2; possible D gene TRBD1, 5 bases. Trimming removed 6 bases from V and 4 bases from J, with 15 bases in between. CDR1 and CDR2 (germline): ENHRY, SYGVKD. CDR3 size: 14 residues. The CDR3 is CAISPGTQIYGYTF. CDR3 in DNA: TGTGCCATCAGCCCCGGGACTCAGATCTATGGCTACACCTTC.

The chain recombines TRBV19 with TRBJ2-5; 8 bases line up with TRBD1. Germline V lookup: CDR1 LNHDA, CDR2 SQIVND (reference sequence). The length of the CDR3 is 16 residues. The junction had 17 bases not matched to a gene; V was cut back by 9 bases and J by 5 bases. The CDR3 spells CASSRAQGQGLETQYF. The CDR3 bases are TGTGCCAGCAGCCGGGCCCAAGGACAGGGATTGGAGACCCAGTACTTC.

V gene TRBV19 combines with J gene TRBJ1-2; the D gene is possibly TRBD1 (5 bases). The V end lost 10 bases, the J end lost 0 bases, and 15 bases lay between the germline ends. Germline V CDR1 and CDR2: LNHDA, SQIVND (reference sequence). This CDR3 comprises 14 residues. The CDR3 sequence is CAISTGTANYGYTF. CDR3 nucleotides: TGTGCCATTTCAACAGGTACAGCTAACTATGGCTACACCTTC. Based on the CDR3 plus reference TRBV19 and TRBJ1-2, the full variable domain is DGGITQSPKYLFRKEGQNVTLSCEQNLNHDAMYWYRQDPGQGLRLIYYSQIVNDFQKGDIAEGYSVSREKKESFPLTVTSAQKNPTAFYLCAISTGTANYGYTFGSGTRLTVV.

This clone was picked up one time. The CDR3 DNA is TGTGCCAGCAGCTCGGGGACCAGTATGAACACTGAAGCTTTCTTT. It codes for CASSSGTSMNTEAFF. The V call is TRBV7-9, the J call TRBJ1-1; maybe TRBD1 (5 bases). This CDR3 spans 15 amino acids. Germline V gene data show CDR1 as SEHNR and CDR2 as FQNEAQ (reference sequence). V lost 4 bases to trimming and J lost 0 bases, with 12 bases between them.

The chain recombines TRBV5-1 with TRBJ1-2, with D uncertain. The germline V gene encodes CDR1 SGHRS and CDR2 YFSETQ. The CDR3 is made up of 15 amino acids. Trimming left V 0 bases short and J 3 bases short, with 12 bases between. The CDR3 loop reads CASSLGTHRDYGYTF. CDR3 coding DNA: TGCGCCAGCAGCTTGGGGACCCACCGGGACTATGGCTACACCTTC.

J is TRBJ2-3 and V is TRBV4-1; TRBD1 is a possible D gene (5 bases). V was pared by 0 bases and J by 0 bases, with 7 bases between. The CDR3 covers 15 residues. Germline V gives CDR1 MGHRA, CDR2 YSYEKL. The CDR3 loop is CASSQEGASTDTQYF. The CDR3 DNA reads TGCGCCAGCAGCCAAGAAGGGGCAAGCACAGATACGCAGTATTTT.

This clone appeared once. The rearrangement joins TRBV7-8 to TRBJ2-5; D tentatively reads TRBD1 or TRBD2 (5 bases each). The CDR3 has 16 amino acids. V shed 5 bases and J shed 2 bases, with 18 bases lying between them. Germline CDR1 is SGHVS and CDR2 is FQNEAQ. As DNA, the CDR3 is TGTGCCAGCAGCATCCGGGACGAAAGGCTACAAGAGACCCAGTACTTC. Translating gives CASSIRDERLQETQYF.

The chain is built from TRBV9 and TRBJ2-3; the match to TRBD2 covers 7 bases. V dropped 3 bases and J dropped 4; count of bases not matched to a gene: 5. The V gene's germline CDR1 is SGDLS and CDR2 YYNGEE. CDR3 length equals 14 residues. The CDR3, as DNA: TGTGCCAGCAGCGATCGACTAGCTCCAGATACGCAGTATTTT. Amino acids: CASSDRLAPDTQYF.

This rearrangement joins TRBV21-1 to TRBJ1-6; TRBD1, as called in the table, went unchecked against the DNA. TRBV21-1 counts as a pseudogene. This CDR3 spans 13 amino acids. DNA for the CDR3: TGTGCCAGCAAGGACAGCCGGCGGTCACCCCTCCACTTT. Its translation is CASKDSRRSPLHF.

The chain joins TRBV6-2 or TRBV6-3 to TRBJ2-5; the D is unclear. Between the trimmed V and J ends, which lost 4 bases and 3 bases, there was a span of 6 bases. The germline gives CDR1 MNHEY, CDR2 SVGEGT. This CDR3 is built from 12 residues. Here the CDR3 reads CASSWAEETQYF. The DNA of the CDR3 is TGTGCCAGCAGTTGGGCCGAAGAGACCCAGTACTTC.